The following is a TCR beta chain sequence with its context. As yet, its antigen is unknown. This record comes from a study of CD4+ T cells in melanoma. Assay: immunoSEQ multiplex PCR; the TCRdb copy retains only in-frame clones and omits some. The sample includes fewer than 20,000 clones, roughly 80% of them seen just once. The length of the CDR3 is 15 residues. CDR1 and CDR2 from the germline V gene are SNHLY and FYNNEI. Trimming shortened V by 7 bases and J by 4 bases, and 18 bases separated the two germline ends. Study-level findings and limits: Reportedly, melanoma neoantigen-specific CD4+ T cells showed varied differentiation states. A reported correlation linked neoantigen-specific CD4+ T cells to CD8+, macrophage and B cell function.

The sample consisted of cells from a culture (not recorded whether cultured in vitro). V is TRBV2 and J is TRBJ2-3; D remains unclear. The source is a human donor with melanoma. The CDR3 is CASIPSPARSDTQYF. The CDR3 DNA sequence: TGTGCCAGCATTCCCTCCCCGGCGAGGTCAGATACGCAGTATTTT.